The 19 T cell receptor beta chains reported below all come from one sample, sequenced in a study of tumor and adjacent non-tumor tissue in lung cancer (dated by TCRdb to 2016 to 2019). The library came from multiplex PCR. Sequencing took place on an Illumina HiSeq 2500. TCRbeta libraries were constructed through three rounds of nested PCR with primers (Table S4) according to protocols modified from ARM-PCR. Starting from the raw public reads, TCRdb applied fastp trimming at Q25, assembled clones with MiXCR and retained in-frame beta chains. Rows are combined by CDR3 protein, so each entry shows the most common genes and DNA. In this sample the table shows 85,000 or so distinct CDR3 sequences, 76% of which occur a single time. Around a fifth of the sample is in the top ten clones. RNA was isolated from bulk, unsorted tissue, and RNA quality was assessed with a NanoDrop ND-1000 and an Agilent 2100. Normal lung samples were distant non-tumor tissue taken more than 3 cm from the tumor edge.

The sequenced sample consisted of distant non-tumor lung tissue. The source of these receptors is a woman between 45 and 60 years old with non-small cell lung cancer.

This clonotype was picked up a small number of times. One end of the junction fails to match germline, which may point to a read error. V usage is TRBV20-1 and J usage is TRBJ2-7; possible D gene TRBD2, 5 bases. Germline lookup yields CDR1 DFQATT and CDR2 SNEGSKA (reference sequence). This CDR3 contains 13 residues. CDR3 in DNA: TGCGGTGCTAGTGAGAGGGACTCCTACGAGCAGTACTTC. Translation gives CGASERDSYEQYF.

On this clonotype: Sequence at one end of the junction differs from germline and may be a read error. The rearrangement links TRBV29-1 to TRBJ2-1; D call uncertain. Germline V lookup: CDR1 SQVTM, CDR2 ANQGSEA. This CDR3 is 17 amino acids long. The CDR3 DNA follows: TGCAGCGCTGAAGATCTAGAAGGGTGGAGCCCCTACCATGAGCAGTTCTTC. It translates to CSAEDLEGWSPYHEQFF.

This clonotype was counted many times. The chain has TRBV12-3 or TRBV12-4 and TRBJ2-3; D unresolved. The CDR3 contains 14 residues. Trimming stripped 6 bases from V and 1 base from J, with 11 bases between. The CDR3 is CASRPGGGTDTQYF. DNA for the CDR3: TGTGCCAGCAGGCCCGGTGGAGGCACAGATACGCAGTATTTT.

This clonotype has just a few counts. The J gene is TRBJ1-1, the V gene TRBV28; D may be TRBD1 (6 bases). The CDR3 is 15 residues long. V lost 6 bases, J lost 1 base, and 15 bases lay in between. The V gene's germline CDR1 is MDHEN and CDR2 SYDVKM. The CDR3 DNA reads TGTGCCAGCAGCACTGACAGGATGCAGAACACTGAAGCTTTCTTT. It encodes CASSTDRMQNTEAFF. The variable domain in full, with the rest retrieved from reference TRBV28 and TRBJ1-1, is DVKVTQSSRYLVKRTGEKVFLECVQDMDHENMFWYRQDPGLGLRLIYFSYDVKMKEKGDIPEGYSVSREKKERFSLILESASTNQTSMYLCASSTDRMQNTEAFFGQGTRLTVV.

Points on this clonotype: A read error may produce the germline difference seen at one junction end. The chain has TRBV6-5 and TRBJ2-6; 7 positions match TRBD2. Germline assignment: CDR1 MNHEY and CDR2 SVGAGI. This CDR3 has 19 amino acids. CDR3 sequence reads: CASRFFSGRGSSGANVLTF. CDR3 nucleotide sequence: TGTGCCAGCAGATTCTTCTCCGGGCGGGGGAGCTCTGGGGCCAACGTCTTGACTTTC.

Points on this clonotype: The germline gene is not matched at one end of the junction; a read error may be the cause. CDR3 sequence (DNA): TGTGCCAGCAGCATAGAGGCGGCCAATGAACAGTTTTTC. It encodes CASSIEAANEQFF. The J gene is TRBJ2-1, the V gene TRBV11-2; D is uncertain. Germline assignment: CDR1 SGHAT and CDR2 FQNNGV. The CDR3 covers 13 residues.

This clonotype was seen once. One end of the junction varies from germline; a read error may be responsible. This chain connects TRBV11-1 to TRBJ2-1; TRBD2 aligns across 15 bases. CDR3 length equals 15 residues. Germline CDR1 and CDR2: SGHAT and FQDESV (reference sequence). The CDR3 region has the DNA TGTGCTAGGAGCTTCGGACTAGCGGGAGGGGATGAGCAATTCTTC. The encoded protein is CARSFGLAGGDEQFF.

This clonotype appeared a single time. A much bigger clone sits one base away, suggesting this may be a read error. This chain links TRBV20-1 with TRBJ2-7; unclear D gene. This CDR3 has 13 residues. The germline V gene encodes CDR1 DFQATT and CDR2 SNEGSKA (reference sequence). The CDR3 DNA sequence: TGCAATGCTAGAGAGGTGGACTCCTACGAGCAGTACTTC. Amino acids: CNAREVDSYEQYF.

This clonotype showed up just a few times. A much larger clone lies one base from this, so it may be a read error. V is TRBV28 and J is TRBJ2-1, with a weak D call TRBD1 (6 bases). The CDR3 consists of 12 residues. Germline V gene sequence: CDR1 MDHEN, CDR2 SYDVKM. The CDR3, as DNA: TGTGCTTTGAGGGGGAAAGGGAATGAGCAGTTCTTC. The encoded protein is CALRGKGNEQFF.

In regard to this clonotype: The junction and the germline gene differ at one end; a read error may be behind it. J is TRBJ2-2 and V is TRBV12-3 or TRBV12-4, with TRBD2 as a possible D gene (5 bases). CDR3 size: 16 residues. CDR3 region: CASSPPSPSNTGELFF. CDR3 DNA: TGTGCCAGCAGTCCTCCTAGCCCCTCGAACACCGGGGAGCTATTTTTT.

The sample holds one count of this clonotype. A junction end diverges from the germline sequence, so it may reflect a read error. The V call is TRBV7-9, the J call TRBJ1-5; 7 bases are shared with TRBD1. CDR1 is SEHNR and CDR2 is FQNEAQ in the germline V gene (reference sequence). This CDR3 contains 14 residues. The CDR3 spells CASSIGTAHQSQHF. CDR3 nucleotide sequence: TGTGCCAGCAGTATCGGGACAGCTCATCAGTCCCAGCATTTT.

As for this clonotype: The junction shows a germline mismatch at one end, possibly a read error. The CDR3 nucleotides are TGCAGCGCTAGATCCCTGACCCTAAACACCATATATTTT. Translation gives CSARSLTLNTIYF. The V call is TRBV20-1, the J call TRBJ1-3; D ambiguous. The CDR3 contains 13 residues. From germline, CDR1 is DFQATT and CDR2 SNEGSKA (reference sequence).

This rearrangement joins TRBV4-2 to TRBJ2-3; 12 nucleotides agree with TRBD2. The CDR3 is 16 amino acids. J gave up 7 bases and V 6 bases, and 11 bases lay outside the gene matches. Germline V gives CDR1 LGHNA, CDR2 YNFKEQ. The CDR3 coding sequence is TGTGCCAGCAGGCAGGACGGACTAGCGGGGTCAAATACGCAGTATTTT. This sequence encodes CASRQDGLAGSNTQYF.

The table lists this clonotype with a few counts. A much larger clonotype is one base distant, so this may be a read error. The chain has TRBV30 and TRBJ1-5; TRBD1 is a possible D gene (6 bases). The CDR3 is 14 amino acids. The germline CDR1 and CDR2 sequences are GTSNPN and SVGIG (reference sequence). The CDR3 DNA reads TGTACCTGGAGTGTTAGGGACAAAAATCAGCCCCAGCATTTT. The encoded protein is CTWSVRDKNQPQHF.

Points on this clonotype: No conserved phenylalanine or tryptophan is present at the end of the CDR3, so a read error is the likely explanation. No DNA is shown, since the ends of the CDR3 on it are uncertain; the CDR3 is the one TCRdb lists. The CDR3 sequence is CASSSSGTGNSPLRY. The J gene is TRBJ1-6, the V gene TRBV28; the table's D gene call, TRBD1, was not cross checked with the DNA. The CDR3 length is 15 residues, termini included. Germline lookup yields CDR1 MDHEN and CDR2 SYDVKM.

This clonotype is a singleton in its sample. In this CDR3 the conserved last residue, phenylalanine or tryptophan, is missing, so a read error is likely. The gene calls are TRBV10-3 and TRBJ2-1, with D perhaps matching TRBD1 or TRBD2 (5 bases each). Looked up from germline, CDR1 is ENHRY and CDR2 is SYGVKD. Trimming pared 7 bases from V and 1 base from J, leaving 17 bases between. The CDR3 is made up of 16 amino acids. The CDR3 loop reads CAINDPGAGSYNEQFL. CDR3 DNA: TGTGCCATCAATGACCCCGGGGCAGGTTCCTACAATGAGCAGTTCTTA.

This chain links TRBV29-1 with TRBJ2-5, with D maybe TRBD2 (5 bases). V lost 4 bases, J lost 8 bases, and 17 bases lay in between. The germline V gene encodes CDR1 SQVTM and CDR2 ANQGSEA. The CDR3 is 13 amino acids. CDR3 coding DNA: TGCAGCGTTGTAGGAGGACTCAGAGATACCCAGTACTTC. It translates to CSVVGGLRDTQYF.

A word on this clonotype: The CDR3 ends on some other residue instead of the conserved phenylalanine or tryptophan, so this is likely a read error. This chain uses TRBV6-5 with TRBJ2-1; D is perhaps TRBD2 (5 bases). This CDR3 is built from 15 residues. Trimming took 4 bases from V and 4 from J, leaving 14 bases between them. The germline V gene has CDR1 MNHEY and CDR2 SVGAGI. The CDR3 nucleotides are TGTGCCAGCAGTTTACTAGTGGGCGGGTACAATGAGCAGTTCTAC. Translating it yields CASSLLVGGYNEQFY.

To note about this clonotype: A much larger clone differs from this one at a single base, so this may be a read error. The chain employs TRBV24-1 and TRBJ1-5; 8 bases map to TRBD1. Judging by the DNA end, TRBJ2-3 fits better; the J call may be wrong. Germline V gene data show CDR1 as KGHDR and CDR2 as SFDVKD. This CDR3 is built from 15 residues. CDR3 sequence reads: CATSVTGGPDQPQYF. The DNA of the CDR3 is TGTGCCACCAGCGTTACAGGGGGGCCCGATCAGCCCCAGTATTTT.